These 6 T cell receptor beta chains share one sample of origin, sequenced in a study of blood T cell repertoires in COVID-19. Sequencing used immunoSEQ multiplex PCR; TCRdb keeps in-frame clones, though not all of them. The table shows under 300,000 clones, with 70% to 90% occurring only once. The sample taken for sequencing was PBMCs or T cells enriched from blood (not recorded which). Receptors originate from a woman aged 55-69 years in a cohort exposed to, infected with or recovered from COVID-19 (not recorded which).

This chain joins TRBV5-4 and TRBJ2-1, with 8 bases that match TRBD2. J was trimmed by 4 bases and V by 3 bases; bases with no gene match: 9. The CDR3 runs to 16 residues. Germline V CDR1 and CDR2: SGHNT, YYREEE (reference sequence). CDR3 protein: CASSSGGSGKYNEQFF. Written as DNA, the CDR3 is TGTGCCAGCAGCTCTGGGGGTAGCGGGAAGTACAATGAGCAGTTCTTC.

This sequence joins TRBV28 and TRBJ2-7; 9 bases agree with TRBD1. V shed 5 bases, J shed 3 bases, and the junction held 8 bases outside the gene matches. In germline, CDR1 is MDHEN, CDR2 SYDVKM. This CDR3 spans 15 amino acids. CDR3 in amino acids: CASSATGTGNYEQYF. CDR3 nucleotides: TGTGCCAGCAGTGCTACCGGGACAGGGAACTACGAGCAGTACTTC.

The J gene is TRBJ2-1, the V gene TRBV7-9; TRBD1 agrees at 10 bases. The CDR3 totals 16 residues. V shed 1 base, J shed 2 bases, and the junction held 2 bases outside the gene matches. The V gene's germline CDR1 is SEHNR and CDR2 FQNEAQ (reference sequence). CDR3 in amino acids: CASSLGDRGPYNEQFF. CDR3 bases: TGTGCCAGCAGCTTAGGGGACAGGGGACCCTACAATGAGCAGTTCTTC.

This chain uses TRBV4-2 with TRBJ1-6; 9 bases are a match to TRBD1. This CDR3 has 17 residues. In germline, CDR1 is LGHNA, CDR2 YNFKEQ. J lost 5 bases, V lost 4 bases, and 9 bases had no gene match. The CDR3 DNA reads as TGTGCCAGCAGCCGAAAACCGACAGGGGGAAATAATTCACCCCTCCACTTT. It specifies CASSRKPTGGNNSPLHF.

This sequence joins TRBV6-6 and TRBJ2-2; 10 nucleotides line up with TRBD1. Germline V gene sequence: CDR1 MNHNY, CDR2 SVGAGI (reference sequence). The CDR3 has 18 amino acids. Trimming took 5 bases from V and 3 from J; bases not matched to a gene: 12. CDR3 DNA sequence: TGTGCCAGCAGTCCCCGACAGGGGGCTGCAACACACACCGGGGAGCTGTTTTTT. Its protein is CASSPRQGAATHTGELFF.

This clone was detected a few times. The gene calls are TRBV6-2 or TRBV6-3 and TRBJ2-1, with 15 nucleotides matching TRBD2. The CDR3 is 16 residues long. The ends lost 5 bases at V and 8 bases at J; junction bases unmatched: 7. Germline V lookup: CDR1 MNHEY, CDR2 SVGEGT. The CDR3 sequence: CASSPLRTSGRDEQFF. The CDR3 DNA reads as TGTGCCAGCAGTCCCCTCAGGACTAGCGGGAGGGATGAGCAGTTCTTC.